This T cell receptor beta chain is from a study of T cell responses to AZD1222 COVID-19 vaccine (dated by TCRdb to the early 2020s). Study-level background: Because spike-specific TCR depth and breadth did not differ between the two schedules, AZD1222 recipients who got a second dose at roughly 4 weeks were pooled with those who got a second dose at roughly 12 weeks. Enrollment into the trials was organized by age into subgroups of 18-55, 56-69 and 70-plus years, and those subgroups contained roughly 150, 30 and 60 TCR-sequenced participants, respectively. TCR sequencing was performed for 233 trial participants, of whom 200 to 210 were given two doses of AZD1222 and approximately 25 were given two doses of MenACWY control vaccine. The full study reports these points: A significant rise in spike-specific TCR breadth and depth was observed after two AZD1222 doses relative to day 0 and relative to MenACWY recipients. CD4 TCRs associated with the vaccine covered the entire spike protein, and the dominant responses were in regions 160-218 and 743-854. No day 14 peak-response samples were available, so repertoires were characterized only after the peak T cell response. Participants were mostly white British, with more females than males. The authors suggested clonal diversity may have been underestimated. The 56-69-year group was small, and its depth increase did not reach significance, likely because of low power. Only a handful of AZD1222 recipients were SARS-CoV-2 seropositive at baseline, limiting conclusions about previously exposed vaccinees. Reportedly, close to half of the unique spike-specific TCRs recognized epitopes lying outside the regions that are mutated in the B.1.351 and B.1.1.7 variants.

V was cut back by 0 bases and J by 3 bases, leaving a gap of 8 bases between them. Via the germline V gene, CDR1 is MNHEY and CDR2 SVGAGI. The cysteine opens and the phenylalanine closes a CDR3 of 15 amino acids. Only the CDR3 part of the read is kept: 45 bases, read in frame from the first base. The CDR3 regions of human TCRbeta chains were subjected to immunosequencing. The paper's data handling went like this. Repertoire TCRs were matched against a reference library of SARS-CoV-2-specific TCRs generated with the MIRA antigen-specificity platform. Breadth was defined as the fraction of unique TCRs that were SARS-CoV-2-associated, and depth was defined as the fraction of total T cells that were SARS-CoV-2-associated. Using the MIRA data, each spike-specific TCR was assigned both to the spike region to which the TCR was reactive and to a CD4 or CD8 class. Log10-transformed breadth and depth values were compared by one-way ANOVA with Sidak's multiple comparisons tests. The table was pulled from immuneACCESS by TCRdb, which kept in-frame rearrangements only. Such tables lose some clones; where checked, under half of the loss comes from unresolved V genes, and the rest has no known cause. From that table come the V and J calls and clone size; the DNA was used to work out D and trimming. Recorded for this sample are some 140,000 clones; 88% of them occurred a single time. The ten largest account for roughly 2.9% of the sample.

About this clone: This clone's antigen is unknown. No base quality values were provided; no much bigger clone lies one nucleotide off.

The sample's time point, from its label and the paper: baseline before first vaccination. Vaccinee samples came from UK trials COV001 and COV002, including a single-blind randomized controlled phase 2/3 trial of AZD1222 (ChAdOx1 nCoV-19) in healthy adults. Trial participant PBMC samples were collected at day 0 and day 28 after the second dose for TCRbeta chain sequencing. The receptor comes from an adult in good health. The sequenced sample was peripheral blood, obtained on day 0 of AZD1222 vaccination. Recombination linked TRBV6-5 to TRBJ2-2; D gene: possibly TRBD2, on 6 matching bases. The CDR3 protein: CASSYSRGDTGELFF. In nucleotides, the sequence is TGTGCCAGCAGTTACTCGCGGGGCGACACCGGGGAGCTGTTTTTT.